This T cell receptor beta chain was sequenced in a study of blood T cell repertoires in COVID-19. Study summary: Specimens from acute and convalescent COVID-19 originated in the United States, Italy and Spain.

The protocol was immunoSEQ multiplex PCR, while the TCRdb copy is restricted to in-frame clones and leaves out a portion. The sample carries around 63,000 clones, more than 75% recorded once. Germline values: CDR1 SGHTA, CDR2 FQGNSA. V shed 5 bases, J shed 12 bases, and the junction held 4 bases outside the gene matches. This CDR3 region has 11 residues. Sequenced sample: peripheral blood. The source of this sequence is a woman aged 60-75 years with acute or convalescent COVID-19. The rearrangement joins TRBV7-2 to TRBJ1-5, with 7 nucleotides matching TRBD1. The CDR3, as DNA: TGTGCCAGCAGCCTAGACAGGGTCCAGCATTTT. This codes for CASSLDRVQHF.